Following are 26 T cell receptor beta chains from one sample sequenced in a study of blood T cell repertoires in COVID-19. Profiled with immunoSEQ multiplex PCR; TCRdb holds only in-frame clones, not every one. The table includes over 150,000 clones, around nine tenths detected once. The sample was peripheral blood. The receptors derive from a man aged 25 to 40 with acute or convalescent COVID-19.

The chain uses TRBV7-9 and TRBJ2-1, with D possibly being TRBD2 (7 bases). V lost 4 bases and J lost 5, with 27 bases in between. This CDR3 has 19 amino acids. Germline V gene lookup returns CDR1 SEHNR and CDR2 FQNEAQ (reference sequence). The chain's CDR3 is CASSSAGDTGGSGDNEQFF. CDR3 sequence (DNA): TGTGCCAGCAGCTCGGCGGGGGACACTGGTGGGTCGGGTGACAATGAGCAGTTCTTC.

The CDR3 bases are TGCGCCAGCAGCTCAGGGGGCTCCTCACCCCTCCACTTT. Its translation is CASSSGGSSPLHF. This sequence joins TRBV4-1 and TRBJ1-6; 8 nucleotides line up with TRBD1. Germline V gene lookup returns CDR1 MGHRA and CDR2 YSYEKL. The CDR3 consists of 13 residues. Unmatched junction bases numbered 4, after V lost 5 bases and J lost 10 bases.

The rearrangement uses TRBV6-5 and TRBJ2-2; perhaps TRBD2 as D (5 bases). Trimming shortened V by 7 bases and J by 4 bases, and 13 bases separated the two germline ends. Germline-derived CDR1 and CDR2 are MNHEY and SVGAGI. The CDR3 is 14 amino acids. The CDR3 DNA is TGTGCCAGCACCGAGCGGCCTTCCACCGGGGAGCTGTTTTTT. Translation gives CASTERPSTGELFF.

This clone appeared a single time. The V gene is TRBV5-4, the J gene TRBJ2-7; possible D gene TRBD2, 7 bases. The CDR3 loop spans 16 amino acids. Trimming removed 4 bases at V and 3 bases at J, with 20 bases between. CDR1 is SGHNT, CDR2 YYREEE, per germline (reference sequence). The CDR3 spells CASSLVGGGRDYEQYF. The CDR3 coding sequence is TGTGCCAGCAGCCTCGTTGGGGGGGGGCGCGACTACGAGCAGTACTTC.

The V call is TRBV5-1, the J call TRBJ1-5, with D possibly matching TRBD1 (5 bases). The CDR3 is 12 residues long. The V gene's germline CDR1 is SGHRS and CDR2 YFSETQ. The CDR3 region is CGLGRGNQPQHF. The DNA for the CDR3 is TGCGGCCTGGGGCGAGGCAATCAGCCCCAGCATTTT.

The V call is TRBV27, the J call TRBJ1-6; D may be TRBD1 (6 bases). This CDR3 region has 14 residues. Germline CDR1 reads MNHEY; CDR2 reads SMNVEV (reference sequence). Trimming took 7 bases from V and 10 from J, leaving 17 bases between them. The CDR3 DNA follows: TGTGCCAGCACCGCCACAGGGTCACGGTCACCCCTCCACTTT. Translated, it gives CASTATGSRSPLHF.

The chain links TRBV20-1 to TRBJ2-7, with 9 positions matching TRBD1. Germline CDR1 is DFQATT and CDR2 is SNEGSKA (reference sequence). This CDR3 spans 14 amino acids. V dropped 3 bases and J dropped 0; count of bases not matched to a gene: 3. Written as DNA, the CDR3 is TGCAGTGCTAGTAGGGGACAGGGCTCCTACGAGCAGTACTTC. It is translated as CSASRGQGSYEQYF.

The gene calls are TRBV9 and TRBJ1-6, with 10 bases that match TRBD1. Germline loops: CDR1 SGDLS, CDR2 YYNGEE. The CDR3 sequence is 17 residues long. The trim removed 1 base at V and 10 bases at J, leaving 11 bases unmatched. The CDR3 region has the DNA TGTGCCAGCAGCGTAATTGGGACAGGGGAGAGTAGGTCACCCCTCCACTTT. Its translation: CASSVIGTGESRSPLHF.

This chain uses TRBV28 with TRBJ2-3; D uncertain. V lost 8 bases, J lost 2 bases, and 14 bases lay in between. CDR1 is MDHEN and CDR2 is SYDVKM in the germline V gene. The CDR3 covers 14 residues. In nucleotides, the CDR3 is TGTGCCAGCGTATCCGCACTACCCACAGATACGCAGTATTTT. It yields the protein CASVSALPTDTQYF.

The V call is TRBV7-3, the J call TRBJ2-1, with D hard to call. The V gene's germline CDR1 is SGHTA and CDR2 FQGTGA. Trimming took off 1 base at V and 6 bases at J, with 10 bases between the two ends. The CDR3 length is 14 residues. The CDR3 protein is CASSLSPVANEQFF. The CDR3 DNA sequence: TGTGCCAGCAGCTTAAGTCCCGTGGCCAATGAGCAGTTCTTC.

The V call is TRBV10-2, the J call TRBJ2-7, with 7 bases matching TRBD1. The CDR3 spans 14 residues. V lost 4 bases and J lost 3; bases outside the gene matches: 6. Germline CDR1 reads WSHSY; CDR2 reads SAAADI. The CDR3 region is CASSALQGLYEQYF. CDR3 nucleotides: TGCGCCAGCAGTGCCTTACAGGGGCTCTACGAGCAGTACTTC.

V gene TRBV27 combines with J gene TRBJ1-2; perhaps TRBD1 as D (5 bases). Trimming shortened V by 3 bases and J by 2 bases, and 13 bases separated the two germline ends. Per the germline V gene, CDR1 is MNHEY and CDR2 is SMNVEV (reference sequence). The CDR3 contains 15 residues. Here the CDR3 DNA reads TGTGCCAGCAGTTTCACCAGGGCCCTAAACTATGGCTACACCTTC. Its protein is CASSFTRALNYGYTF.

This chain links TRBV12-3 or TRBV12-4 with TRBJ1-2, with TRBD1 as a possible D gene (6 bases). CDR3 length: 13 amino acids. Trimming removed 1 base from V and 5 bases from J, with 8 bases in between. The CDR3, as DNA: TGTGCCAGCAGTTTAGTAGGGGGTTATGGCTACACCTTC. This encodes CASSLVGGYGYTF.

This clone has only a few counts. This chain connects TRBV6-5 to TRBJ1-5; 7 bases are a match to TRBD1. The germline CDR1 and CDR2 sequences are MNHEY and SVGAGI. This CDR3 contains 15 residues. V shed 5 bases and J 2 bases; nucleotides not matched to a gene: 6. This CDR3 is CASSKTGPGNQPQHF. CDR3 sequence (DNA): TGTGCCAGCAGTAAGACAGGGCCGGGCAATCAGCCCCAGCATTTT.

V gene TRBV19 combines with J gene TRBJ1-5; D not resolved. Germline loops: CDR1 LNHDA, CDR2 SQIVND (reference sequence). V was pared by 7 bases and J by 6 bases, with 19 bases between. The CDR3 spans 15 residues. DNA for the CDR3: TGTGCCAGTACCGGAGGCTCGGGTTGGGGTCAGCCCCAGCATTTT. Residues: CASTGGSGWGQPQHF.

V gene TRBV5-1 combines with J gene TRBJ2-5; D unresolved. The DNA end favors TRBJ2-7, so the J call may be wrong. CDR3 length: 14 amino acids. Germline values: CDR1 SGHRS, CDR2 YFSETQ. The CDR3 bases are TGCGCCAGCAGCTTGGTTCCAGGCTCCTACGAGCAGTACTTC. Its translation: CASSLVPGSYEQYF.

About this clone: This same CDR3 is encoded by further DNA sequences in the sample. The chain is built from TRBV28 and TRBJ1-2, with 9 bases fitting TRBD1. The trim removed 6 bases at V and 2 bases at J, leaving 7 bases unmatched. This CDR3 is 15 amino acids long. The V gene's germline CDR1 is MDHEN and CDR2 SYDVKM. The CDR3 nucleotides read TGTGCCAGCAGGCGACAGGGGGGAGAAAACTATGGCTACACCTTC. This codes for CASRRQGGENYGYTF.

The V call is TRBV5-1, the J call TRBJ1-3, with 8 bases aligning to TRBD1. The V and J ends lost 4 bases and 9 bases, in that order; junction bases with no gene match: 12. This CDR3 has 15 residues. Germline loops: CDR1 SGHRS, CDR2 YFSETQ. The CDR3, as DNA: TGCGCCAGCAGCATCGGACAGGGTCCTTCGGGCACCATATATTTT. This encodes CASSIGQGPSGTIYF.

This chain uses TRBV28 with TRBJ1-1, with 10 bases that match TRBD1. Losses at the gene ends were 2 bases for V and 5 bases for J; bases not matched to a gene: 5. CDR1 is MDHEN, CDR2 SYDVKM, per germline. The CDR3 extends over 15 amino acids. The CDR3 loop is CASSLPGQGWTEAFF. CDR3 sequence (DNA): TGTGCCAGCAGTTTACCGGGACAGGGGTGGACTGAAGCTTTCTTT.

J is TRBJ1-2 and V is TRBV6-5, with a tentative D call TRBD1 (5 bases). The CDR3 sequence is 13 residues long. V was trimmed by 7 bases and J by 4 bases, leaving 13 bases between them. From germline, CDR1 is MNHEY and CDR2 SVGAGI. DNA of the CDR3: TGTGCCAGCAACGGGGAGGGGTCCTATGGCTACACCTTC. This gives the protein CASNGEGSYGYTF.

The chain carries TRBV6-5 and TRBJ2-7; 15 nucleotides align to TRBD2. The length of the CDR3 is 16 residues. CDR1 is MNHEY and CDR2 is SVGAGI in the germline V gene. V lost 2 bases to trimming and J lost 3 bases; unmatched junction nucleotides: 2. CDR3 bases: TGTGCCAGCAGTTACGGACTAGCGGGAGGGTACTACGAGCAGTACTTC. Translating gives CASSYGLAGGYYEQYF.

The gene calls are TRBV7-2 and TRBJ1-5; D might be TRBD1 (5 bases). With 0 bases removed from V and 7 bases from J, the gap between germline ends came to 13 bases. This CDR3 is 15 amino acids long. Germline loops: CDR1 SGHTA, CDR2 FQGNSA. The CDR3 loop reads CASSLALGGGQPQHF. Written as DNA, the CDR3 is TGTGCCAGCAGCTTAGCGCTGGGGGGAGGCCAGCCCCAGCATTTT.

The J gene is TRBJ2-2, the V gene TRBV7-3; 10 bases are a match to TRBD1. CDR1 and CDR2 (germline): SGHTA, FQGTGA. CDR3 length equals 16 residues. J gave up 7 bases and V 5 bases, and 10 bases lay outside the gene matches. The CDR3 region has the DNA TGTGCCAGCAGCCCGGCCGGACAGGGGGAGGGCGGGGAGCTGTTTTTT. This sequence encodes CASSPAGQGEGGELFF.

V and J are TRBV2 and TRBJ1-3, with D perhaps TRBD1 (5 bases). V was trimmed by 6 bases and J by 1 base, leaving 16 bases between them. From germline, CDR1 is SNHLY and CDR2 FYNNEI. The CDR3 is 16 residues long. The CDR3 sequence is CASSAGLSVSGNTIYF. CDR3 nucleotides: TGTGCCAGCAGCGCGGGACTCTCAGTTTCTGGAAACACCATATATTTT.

The chain couples TRBV5-6 to TRBJ1-2; TRBD1 matches at 7 bases. This CDR3 contains 14 residues. The V and J ends lost 0 bases and 5 bases, in that order; junction bases with no gene match: 4. Germline assignment: CDR1 SGHDT and CDR2 YYEEEE. CDR3: CASSLADRRYGYTF. The CDR3 nucleotides read TGTGCCAGCAGCTTGGCGGACAGGCGTTATGGCTACACCTTC.

The V gene is TRBV30, the J gene TRBJ1-2; 9 positions agree with TRBD1. This CDR3 has 14 amino acids. The V segment lost 3 bases and the J segment 3 bases; nucleotides outside the gene matches: 5. Germline V CDR1 and CDR2: GTSNPN, SVGIG (reference sequence). CDR3 nucleotides: TGTGCCTGGAGCGTTCGGACAGGGGACTATGGCTACACCTTC. This encodes CAWSVRTGDYGYTF.